The following is a T cell receptor (beta chain) sequence with its context. This clonotype was counted only a few times. It lacks a known antigen. No much larger clone exists at a distance of one base, and base qualities are not known. The sample belongs to a study of CD8 T cells in ankylosing spondylitis (dated by TCRdb to between 2016 and 2019). Regarding the complete study: The study set out to find disease-linked TCR variants by profiling T cell receptor beta repertoires in ankylosing spondylitis patients and healthy donors. The whole study cohort included under 140 healthy donors and about two dozen ankylosing spondylitis patients. Peripheral blood was sampled, and synovial fluid was also collected from ankylosing spondylitis patients.

The data were produced on an Illumina HiSeq 2500. Quantitative 5'-RACE with molecular barcodes was the method used to prepare the TCR beta libraries. As for how the authors treated the data: Disease-linked TCR variants were identified with a new computational method built on a probabilistic model of VDJ rearrangement. The public reads were run again by TCRdb, first through fastp at Q25 and then through MiXCR, and only productive beta chains were kept. Identical CDR3 protein sequences are pooled into one entry, listed with their most common genes and DNA. The V and J calls come from TCRdb's annotation, not from the publication. Recorded for this sample are some 200,000 distinct CDR3 sequences; roughly 12% of them occurred a single time. The ten most abundant clones make up about 17% of the sample. The germline V gene supplies CDR1 MGHRA and CDR2 YSYEKL. The V and J ends are trimmed by 4 bases and 9 bases, leaving 22 bases between them. Inclusive of the bounding cysteine and phenylalanine, the CDR3 is 16 residues long. The CDR3 DNA has 48 bases and is translated from base 1.

Points the paper makes about the study in general: Significant enrichment of the disease-linked clones was reported in matched synovial fluid samples from ankylosing spondylitis patients. Some TCR beta motif variants had previously been reported in synovial fluid and blood of reactive arthritis patients, which suggested common disease-initiation mechanisms. A TCR beta motif made up of eight or nine highly homologous amino acid variants appeared to be characteristic of blood from ankylosing spondylitis patients. In peripheral blood, the disease-linked clones were found at relatively low frequencies and had a CD8+ phenotype.

The specimen was blood, either unsorted or a sorted T cell fraction (not recorded which). The receptor's source is a male donor with ankylosing spondylitis or in good health (not recorded which). The sequence links TRBV4-1 to TRBJ2-1; TRBD2 could be the D gene, as 5 bases match. The DNA sequence is TGCGCCAGCAGCCCACCAGCGGTGGGCCTGTTCAGTGAGCAGTTCTTC. Translated, this gives CASSPPAVGLFSEQFF.